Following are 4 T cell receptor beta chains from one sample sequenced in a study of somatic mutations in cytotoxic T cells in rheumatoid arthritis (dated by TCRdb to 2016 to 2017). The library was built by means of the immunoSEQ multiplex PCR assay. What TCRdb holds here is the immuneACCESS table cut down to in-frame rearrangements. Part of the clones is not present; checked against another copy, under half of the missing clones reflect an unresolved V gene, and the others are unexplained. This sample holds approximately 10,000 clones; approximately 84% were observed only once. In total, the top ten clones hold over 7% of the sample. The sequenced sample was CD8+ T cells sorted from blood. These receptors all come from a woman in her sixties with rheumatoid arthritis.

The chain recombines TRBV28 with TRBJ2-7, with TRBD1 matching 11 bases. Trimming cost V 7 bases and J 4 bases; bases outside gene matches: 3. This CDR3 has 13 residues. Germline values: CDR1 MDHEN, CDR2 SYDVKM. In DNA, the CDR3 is TGTGCCAGCAACCGGGACAGGGGGTACGAGCAGTACTTC. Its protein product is CASNRDRGYEQYF.

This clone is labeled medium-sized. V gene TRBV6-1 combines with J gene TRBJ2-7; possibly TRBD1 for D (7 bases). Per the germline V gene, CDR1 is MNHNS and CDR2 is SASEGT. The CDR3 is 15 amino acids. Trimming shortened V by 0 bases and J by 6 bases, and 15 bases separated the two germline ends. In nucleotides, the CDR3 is TGTGCCAGCAGTGAAGCGCTGGAGGGGGCGCGCGAGCAGTACTTC. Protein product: CASSEALEGAREQYF.

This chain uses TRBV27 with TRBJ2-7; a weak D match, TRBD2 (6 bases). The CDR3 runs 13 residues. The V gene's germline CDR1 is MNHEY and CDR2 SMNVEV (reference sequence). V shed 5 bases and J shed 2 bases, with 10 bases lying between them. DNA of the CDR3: TGTGCCAGCAGTCCGGGACTTGCCTACGAGCAGTACTTC. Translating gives CASSPGLAYEQYF.

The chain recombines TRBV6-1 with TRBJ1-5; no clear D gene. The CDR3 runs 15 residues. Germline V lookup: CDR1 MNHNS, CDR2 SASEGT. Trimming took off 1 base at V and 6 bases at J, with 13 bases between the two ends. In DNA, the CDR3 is TGTGCCAGCAGTGAAGGGGCAGATAAAGGTCAGCCCCAGCATTTT. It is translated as CASSEGADKGQPQHF.